The 22 T cell receptor beta chains presented below share a single source sample, sequenced in a study of cytomegalovirus exposure and HLA in healthy donors. Clones were read by immunoSEQ multiplex PCR, and TCRdb kept only the in-frame ones, dropping some. The sample lists about 110,000 clones; approximately 95% were seen once. The sequenced sample was PBMCs. Source of these receptors: a woman under 30 in good health and CMV-seronegative.

The chain employs TRBV18 and TRBJ1-5, with D tentatively TRBD1 (5 bases). Germline V gene sequence: CDR1 KGHSH, CDR2 LQKENI. Trimming cost V 6 bases and J 6 bases, with 12 bases left between them. The CDR3 sequence is 13 residues long. In DNA form, the CDR3 reads TGTGCCAGCTCCACCAAGCAGGGTCAGCCCCAGCATTTT. This gives the protein CASSTKQGQPQHF.

The V gene is TRBV9, the J gene TRBJ2-6, with a tentative D call TRBD2 (6 bases). The germline V gene has CDR1 SGDLS and CDR2 YYNGEE. The CDR3 length is 16 residues. With 7 bases removed from V and 0 bases from J, the gap between germline ends came to 14 bases. DNA for the CDR3: TGTGCCAGCGTGGGGGGAGTGGACTCTGGGGCCAACGTCCTGACTTTC. Translated, it gives CASVGGVDSGANVLTF.

CDR3 protein: CASTGNSGNTIYF. The CDR3 nucleotides read TGTGCCAGCACGGGGAACTCTGGAAACACCATATATTTT. This sequence joins TRBV2 and TRBJ1-3; D is unclear. Trimming removed 7 bases from V and 0 bases from J, with 7 bases in between. CDR3 size: 13 residues. CDR1 is SNHLY and CDR2 is FYNNEI in the germline V gene.

This clone was picked up a small number of times. This rearrangement joins TRBV19 to TRBJ2-7; TRBD1 matches 11 bases. The CDR3 length is 15 residues. Germline-derived CDR1 and CDR2 are LNHDA and SQIVND (reference sequence). V was pared by 6 bases and J by 2 bases, with 6 bases of the junction left unmatched. CDR3 protein: CASSPGQGVAYEQYF. The CDR3 DNA follows: TGTGCCAGTAGCCCGGGACAGGGGGTCGCCTACGAGCAGTACTTC.

The rearrangement links TRBV14 to TRBJ1-1; no definite D call. V dropped 0 bases and J dropped 4 bases, with 9 bases sitting between them. CDR1 is SGHDN and CDR2 is FVKESK in the germline V gene. This CDR3 is built from 14 residues. The DNA of the CDR3 is TGTGCCAGCAGCCAAGATGGTGGGAGCACTGAAGCTTTCTTT. It is translated as CASSQDGGSTEAFF.

The chain is built from TRBV19 and TRBJ1-4, with 7 positions matching TRBD1. This CDR3 comprises 15 residues. CDR1 is LNHDA, CDR2 SQIVND, per germline (reference sequence). The J segment lost 0 bases and the V segment lost 6 bases, leaving 4 bases of the junction unmatched. The CDR3 protein is CASRLTGPTNEKLFF. The CDR3 coding sequence is TGTGCCAGTAGACTGACAGGGCCAACTAATGAAAAACTGTTTTTT.

V usage is TRBV6-1 and J usage is TRBJ1-1, with D possibly matching TRBD1 (6 bases). This CDR3 spans 16 amino acids. Germline CDR1 is MNHNS and CDR2 is SASEGT. V dropped 3 bases and J dropped 2 bases, with 16 bases sitting between them. The CDR3 region is CASSDRRQAYNTEAFF. The CDR3 coding sequence is TGTGCCAGCAGTGACCGCCGACAGGCCTATAACACTGAAGCTTTCTTT.

The chain joins TRBV6-6 to TRBJ2-1; TRBD2 matches at 9 bases. The CDR3 totals 16 residues. Trimming at V came to 2 bases and at J to 3 bases, leaving 5 bases not matched to a gene. The germline gives CDR1 MNHNY, CDR2 SVGAGI (reference sequence). As DNA, the CDR3 is TGTGCCAGCAGTTACACAGCGGGGGGCTACTACAATGAGCAGTTCTTC. Amino acid sequence: CASSYTAGGYYNEQFF.

This clone was recorded once. This chain uses TRBV11-3 with TRBJ2-3; D unresolved. V was cut by 5 bases and J by 2 bases, with 8 bases left in between. Germline V gives CDR1 SGHNT, CDR2 YENEEA. The CDR3 runs 13 residues. CDR3 sequence reads: CASSGEFTDTQYF. DNA of the CDR3: TGTGCCAGCAGCGGTGAGTTCACAGATACGCAGTATTTT.

The chain couples TRBV5-5 to TRBJ1-6; tentatively, D is TRBD1 (6 bases). This CDR3 is built from 14 residues. V was cut by 0 bases and J by 7 bases, with 8 bases left in between. The V gene's germline CDR1 is SGHKS and CDR2 YYEKEE (reference sequence). As DNA, the CDR3 is TGTGCCAGCAGCTTGGGGCAGGGGAATTCACCCCTCCACTTT. Protein product: CASSLGQGNSPLHF.

The rearrangement joins TRBV4-3 to TRBJ2-3, with TRBD2 identical over 7 bases. V gave up 10 bases and J gave up 1 base; unmatched junction bases: 8. Germline V gene lookup returns CDR1 LGHNA and CDR2 YSLEER. The CDR3 has 14 amino acids. CDR3 in DNA: TGCGCCACCGCCACGGGGGGAGGCACAGATACGCAGTATTTT. It specifies CATATGGGTDTQYF.

The CDR3 protein is CASSPSGGPTDTQYF. The CDR3 DNA is TGTGCCAGCAGTCCCTCGGGGGGGCCCACAGATACGCAGTATTTT. The chain couples TRBV28 to TRBJ2-3; 8 bases fit TRBD2. The CDR3 sequence is 15 residues long. Germline loops: CDR1 MDHEN, CDR2 SYDVKM. V gave up 5 bases and J gave up 2 bases; unmatched junction bases: 6. Full variable domain (remainder filled in from reference TRBV28 and TRBJ2-3): DVKVTQSSRYLVKRTGEKVFLECVQDMDHENMFWYRQDPGLGLRLIYFSYDVKMKEKGDIPEGYSVSREKKERFSLILESASTNQTSMYLCASSPSGGPTDTQYFGPGTRLTVL.

The rearrangement links TRBV19 to TRBJ1-5; perhaps TRBD1 as D (5 bases). This CDR3 comprises 15 residues. V was cut by 2 bases and J by 6 bases, with 14 bases left in between. Germline lookup yields CDR1 LNHDA and CDR2 SQIVND (reference sequence). The CDR3 sequence is CASSIPGEVGQPQHF. The CDR3 DNA follows: TGTGCCAGTAGTATACCGGGGGAGGTGGGTCAGCCCCAGCATTTT.

This rearrangement joins TRBV19 to TRBJ1-5; 11 positions agree with TRBD1. The CDR3 sequence is 19 residues long. V was clipped by 5 bases and J by 2 bases; unmatched bases: 14. Looked up from germline, CDR1 is LNHDA and CDR2 is SQIVND (reference sequence). The CDR3 loop is CASSQNRDRGLGGNQPQHF. CDR3 nucleotide sequence: TGTGCCAGTAGTCAGAACCGGGACAGGGGGTTGGGTGGCAATCAGCCCCAGCATTTT.

This clone was detected only once. This sequence joins TRBV28 and TRBJ2-7, with TRBD1 as a possible D gene (7 bases). V lost 7 bases and J 0 bases, leaving 16 bases between the germline ends. CDR1 MDHEN and CDR2 SYDVKM come from the germline V gene. The length of the CDR3 is 15 residues. This CDR3 reads CASIGGTAVSYEQYF. The CDR3 DNA reads as TGTGCCAGCATTGGGGGGACAGCGGTCTCCTACGAGCAGTACTTC.

Concerning this clone itself: This CDR3 fails to terminate in the conserved phenylalanine or tryptophan, so it likely reflects a read error. The chain couples TRBV2 to TRBJ2-7; 7 nucleotides match TRBD1. The CDR3 spans 15 residues. V lost 1 base to trimming and J lost 7 bases; unmatched junction nucleotides: 10. The germline V gene encodes CDR1 SNHLY and CDR2 FYNNEI. The CDR3 sequence: CASSEGWTGRREQYL. The DNA for the CDR3 is TGTGCCAGCAGTGAAGGGTGGACAGGACGTAGGGAGCAGTACCTC.

V and J are TRBV4-3 and TRBJ1-1, with 7 nucleotides matching TRBD1. The trim removed 1 base at V and 3 bases at J, leaving 11 bases unmatched. This CDR3 has 17 amino acids. CDR1 and CDR2 from the germline V gene are LGHNA and YSLEER. CDR3 sequence (DNA): TGCGCCAGCAGCCAAGCCTTTAACAGGGGCTGGGACACTGAAGCTTTCTTT. As protein: CASSQAFNRGWDTEAFF.

The V gene is TRBV15, the J gene TRBJ1-2, with 8 bases lining up with TRBD1. Germline V gives CDR1 LNHNV, CDR2 YYDKDF (reference sequence). Unmatched junction bases numbered 7, after V lost 2 bases and J lost 5 bases. The CDR3 length is 15 residues. CDR3 nucleotides: TGTGCCACCAGCAGACAAATGGACAGGGAGTATGGCTACACCTTC. Protein product: CATSRQMDREYGYTF. The variable domain in full, with the rest retrieved from reference TRBV15 and TRBJ1-2, is DAMVIQNPRYQVTQFGKPVTLSCSQTLNHNVMYWYQQKSSQAPKLLFHYYDKDFNNEADTPDNFQSRRPNTSFCFLDIRSPGLGDTAMYLCATSRQMDREYGYTFGSGTRLTVV.

The chain recombines TRBV5-8 with TRBJ2-7, with no clear D. This CDR3 is built from 15 residues. The V gene lost 0 bases and the J gene lost 4 bases, with 14 bases spanning the gap. From germline, CDR1 is SGHTS and CDR2 YDEGEE. DNA for the CDR3: TGTGCCAGCAGCTTGGAACAGACCCCCTTGTACGAGCAGTACTTC. Translated: CASSLEQTPLYEQYF.

This clone is a singleton in its sample. V is TRBV10-2 and J is TRBJ1-5; D ambiguous. The CDR3 extends over 16 amino acids. V was cut by 8 bases and J by 4 bases, with 21 bases left in between. Per the germline V gene, CDR1 is WSHSY and CDR2 is SAAADI. The CDR3 DNA sequence: TGCGCCAGCGCCCCCATGACACCCCCGAGAAATCAGCCCCAGCATTTT. It codes for CASAPMTPPRNQPQHF.

Here the CDR3 DNA reads TGTGCCAGCAGCTTGACGACAACGATGAACACTGAAGCTTTCTTT. It codes for CASSLTTTMNTEAFF. This chain links TRBV5-5 with TRBJ1-1; D call uncertain. The CDR3 totals 15 residues. Germline V gene lookup returns CDR1 SGHKS and CDR2 YYEKEE (reference sequence). V lost 1 base to trimming and J lost 0 bases, with 10 bases between them.

The chain carries TRBV27 and TRBJ2-1; D call uncertain. Trimming shortened V by 2 bases and J by 0 bases, and 8 bases separated the two germline ends. The germline CDR1 and CDR2 sequences are MNHEY and SMNVEV (reference sequence). This CDR3 contains 15 residues. DNA for the CDR3: TGTGCCAGCAGTTTAGGCACCAGCTCCTACAATGAGCAGTTCTTC. Protein product: CASSLGTSSYNEQFF.